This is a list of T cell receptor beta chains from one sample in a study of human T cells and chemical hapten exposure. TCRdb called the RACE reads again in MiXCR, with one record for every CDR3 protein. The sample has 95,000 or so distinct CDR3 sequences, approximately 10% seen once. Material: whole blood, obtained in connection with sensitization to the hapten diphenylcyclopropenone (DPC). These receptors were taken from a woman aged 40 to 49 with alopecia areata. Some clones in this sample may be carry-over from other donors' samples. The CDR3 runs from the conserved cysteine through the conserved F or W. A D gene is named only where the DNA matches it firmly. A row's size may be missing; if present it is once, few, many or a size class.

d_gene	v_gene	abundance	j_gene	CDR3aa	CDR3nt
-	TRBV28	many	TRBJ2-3	CASSSSGGVLIDTQYF	TGTGCCAGCAGCTCTAGTGGTGGGGTGTTAATAGATACGCAGTATTTT
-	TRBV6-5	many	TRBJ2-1	CASTHGGGGRNEQFF	TGTGCCAGCACCCACGGAGGCGGGGGCAGAAATGAGCAGTTCTTC
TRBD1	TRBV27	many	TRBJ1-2	CASSLGGQQGYTF	TGTGCCAGCAGTTTAGGGGGACAGCAAGGCTACACCTTC
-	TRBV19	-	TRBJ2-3	CASTLRRGDTQYF	TGTGCCAGTACCCTAAGACGCGGGGATACGCAGTATTTT
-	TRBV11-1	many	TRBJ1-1	CASSPDTLRHTEAFF	TGTGCCAGCAGCCCAGACACCCTCAGGCACACTGAAGCTTTCTTT
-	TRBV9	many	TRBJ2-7	CASSVRPGDYEQYF	TGTGCCAGCAGCGTACGGCCCGGGGACTACGAGCAGTACTTC
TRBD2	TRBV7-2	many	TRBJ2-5	CASSLFSSGRGETQYF	TGTGCCAGCAGCTTATTTTCTAGCGGGAGGGGGGAGACCCAGTACTTC
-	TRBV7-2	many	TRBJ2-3	CASSLGHPSTDTQYF	TGTGCCAGCAGCTTAGGGCACCCCAGCACAGATACGCAGTATTTT
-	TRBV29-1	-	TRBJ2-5	CSVEAWETQYF	TGCAGCGTTGAAGCCTGGGAGACCCAGTACTTC
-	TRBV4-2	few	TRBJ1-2	CASSQDPVGRAFYGYTF	TGTGCCAGCAGCCAAGATCCGGTCGGGCGCGCCTTCTATGGCTACACCTTC